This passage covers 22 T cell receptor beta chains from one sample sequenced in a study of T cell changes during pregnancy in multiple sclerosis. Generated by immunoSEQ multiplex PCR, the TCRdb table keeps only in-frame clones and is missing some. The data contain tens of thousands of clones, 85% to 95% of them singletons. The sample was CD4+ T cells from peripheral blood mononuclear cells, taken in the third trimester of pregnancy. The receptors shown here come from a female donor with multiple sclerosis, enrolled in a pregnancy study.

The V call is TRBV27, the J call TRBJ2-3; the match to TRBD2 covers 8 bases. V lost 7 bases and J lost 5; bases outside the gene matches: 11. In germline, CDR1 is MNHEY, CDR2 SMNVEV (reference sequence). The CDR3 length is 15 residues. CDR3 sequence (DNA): TGTGCCAGCACCCTCGGCGGGAGGCCGCGAGATACGCAGTATTTT. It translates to CASTLGGRPRDTQYF.

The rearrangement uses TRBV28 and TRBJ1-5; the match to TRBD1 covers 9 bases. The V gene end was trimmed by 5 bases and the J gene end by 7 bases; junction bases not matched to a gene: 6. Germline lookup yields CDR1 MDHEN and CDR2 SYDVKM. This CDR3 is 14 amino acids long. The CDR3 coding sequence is TGTGCCAGCAGTCAAACGACAGGGGGGCAGCCCCAGCATTTT. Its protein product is CASSQTTGGQPQHF.

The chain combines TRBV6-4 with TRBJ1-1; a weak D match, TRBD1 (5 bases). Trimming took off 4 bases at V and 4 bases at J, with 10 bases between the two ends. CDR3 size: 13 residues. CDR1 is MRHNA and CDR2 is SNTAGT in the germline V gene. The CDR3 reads CASSVQVGTEAFF. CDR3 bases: TGTGCCAGCAGTGTACAGGTTGGCACTGAAGCTTTCTTT.

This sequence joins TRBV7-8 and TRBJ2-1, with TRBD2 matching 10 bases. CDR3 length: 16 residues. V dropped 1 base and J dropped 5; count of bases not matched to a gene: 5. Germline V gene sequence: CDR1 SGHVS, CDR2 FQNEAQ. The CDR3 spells CASSLVGGLANNEQFF. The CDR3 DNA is TGTGCCAGCAGCTTAGTAGGGGGACTAGCGAACAATGAGCAGTTCTTC.

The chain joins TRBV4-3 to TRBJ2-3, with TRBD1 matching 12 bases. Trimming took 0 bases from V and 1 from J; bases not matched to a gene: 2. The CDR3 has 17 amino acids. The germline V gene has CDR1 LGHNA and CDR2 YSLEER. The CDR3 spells CASSQEGTGGRTDTQYF. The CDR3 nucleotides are TGCGCCAGCAGCCAAGAAGGGACAGGGGGCCGCACAGATACGCAGTATTTT.

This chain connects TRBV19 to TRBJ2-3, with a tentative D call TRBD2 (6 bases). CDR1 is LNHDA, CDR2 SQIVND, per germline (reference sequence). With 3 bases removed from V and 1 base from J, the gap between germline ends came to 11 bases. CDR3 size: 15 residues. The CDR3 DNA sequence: TGTGCCAGTAGTATCGGCAGGGAGGGCACAGATACGCAGTATTTT. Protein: CASSIGREGTDTQYF.

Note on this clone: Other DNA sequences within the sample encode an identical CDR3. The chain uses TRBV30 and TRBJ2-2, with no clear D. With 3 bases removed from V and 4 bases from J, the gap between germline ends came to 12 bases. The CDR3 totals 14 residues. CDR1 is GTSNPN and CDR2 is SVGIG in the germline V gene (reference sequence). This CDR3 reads CAWRTTTRTGELFF. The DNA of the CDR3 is TGTGCCTGGAGAACTACCACCCGCACCGGGGAGCTGTTTTTT.

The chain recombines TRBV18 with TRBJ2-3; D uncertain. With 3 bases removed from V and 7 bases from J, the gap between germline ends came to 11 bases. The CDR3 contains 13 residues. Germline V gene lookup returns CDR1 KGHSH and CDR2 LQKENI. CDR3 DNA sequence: TGTGCCAGCTCACCGCCCTCACCTAATACGCAGTATTTT. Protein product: CASSPPSPNTQYF.

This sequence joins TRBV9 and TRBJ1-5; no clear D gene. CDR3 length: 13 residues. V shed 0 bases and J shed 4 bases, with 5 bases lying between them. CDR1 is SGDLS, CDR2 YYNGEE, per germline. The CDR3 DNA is TGTGCCAGCAGCGTAGATGAGAATCAGCCCCAGCATTTT. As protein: CASSVDENQPQHF.

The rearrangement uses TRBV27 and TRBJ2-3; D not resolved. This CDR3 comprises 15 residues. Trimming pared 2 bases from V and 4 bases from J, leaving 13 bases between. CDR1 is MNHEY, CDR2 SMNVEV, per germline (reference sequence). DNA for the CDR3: TGTGCCAGCAGTTTAAACAGTGGATCTTCAGATACGCAGTATTTT. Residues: CASSLNSGSSDTQYF.

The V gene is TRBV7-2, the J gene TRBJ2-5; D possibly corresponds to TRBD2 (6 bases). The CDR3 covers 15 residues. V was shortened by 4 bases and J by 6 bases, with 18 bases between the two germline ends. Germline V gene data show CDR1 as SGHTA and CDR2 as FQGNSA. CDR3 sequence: CASSSQAGTAKTQYF. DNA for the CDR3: TGTGCCAGCAGCTCCCAGGCGGGGACCGCGAAGACCCAGTACTTC.

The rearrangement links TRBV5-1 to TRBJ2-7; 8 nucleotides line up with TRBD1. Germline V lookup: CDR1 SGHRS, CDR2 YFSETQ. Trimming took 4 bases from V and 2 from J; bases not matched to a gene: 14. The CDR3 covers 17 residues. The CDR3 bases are TGCGCCAGCAGCGATAGTGTTATCGGGACAGGCGCCTACGAGCAGTACTTC. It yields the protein CASSDSVIGTGAYEQYF. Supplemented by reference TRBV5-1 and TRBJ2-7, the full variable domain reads KAGVTQTPRYLIKTRGQQVTLSCSPISGHRSVSWYQQTPGQGLQFLFEYFSETQRNKGNFPGRFSGRQFSNSRSEMNVSTLELGDSALYLCASSDSVIGTGAYEQYFGPGTRLTVT.

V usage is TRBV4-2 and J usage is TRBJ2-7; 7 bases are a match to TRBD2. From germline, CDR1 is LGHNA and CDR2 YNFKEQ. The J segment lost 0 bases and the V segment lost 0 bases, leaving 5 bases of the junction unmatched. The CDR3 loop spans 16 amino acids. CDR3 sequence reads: CASSQDRRESSYEQYF. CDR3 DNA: TGTGCCAGCAGCCAAGATAGGCGGGAGAGCTCCTACGAGCAGTACTTC.

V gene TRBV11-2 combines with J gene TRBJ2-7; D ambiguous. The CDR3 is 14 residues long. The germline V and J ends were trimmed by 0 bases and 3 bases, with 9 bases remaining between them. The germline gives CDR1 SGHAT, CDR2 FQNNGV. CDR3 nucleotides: TGTGCCAGCAGCTTAGACCGGGTCCGCTACGAGCAGTACTTC. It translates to CASSLDRVRYEQYF.

CDR3 in DNA: TGCGCCAGCAGCTCAGGGACAGGGGATAGCAATCAGCCCCAGCATTTT. Its translation is CASSSGTGDSNQPQHF. The chain carries TRBV5-1 and TRBJ1-5; 10 bases line up with TRBD1. Trimming at V came to 3 bases and at J to 0 bases, leaving 3 bases not matched to a gene. The CDR3 length is 16 residues. Germline CDR1 is SGHRS and CDR2 is YFSETQ.

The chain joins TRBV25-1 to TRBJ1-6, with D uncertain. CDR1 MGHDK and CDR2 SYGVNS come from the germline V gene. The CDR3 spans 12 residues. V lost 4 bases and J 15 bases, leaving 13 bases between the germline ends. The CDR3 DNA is TGTGCCAGCAGTGTATCCCCGAAACTCCTCCACTTT. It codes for CASSVSPKLLHF. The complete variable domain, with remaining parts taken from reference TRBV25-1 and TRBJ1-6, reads EADIYQTPRYLVIGTGKKITLECSQTMGHDKMYWYQQDPGMELHLIHYSYGVNSTEKGDLSSESTVSRIRTEHFPLTLESARPSHTSQYLCASSVSPKLLHFGNGTRLTVT.

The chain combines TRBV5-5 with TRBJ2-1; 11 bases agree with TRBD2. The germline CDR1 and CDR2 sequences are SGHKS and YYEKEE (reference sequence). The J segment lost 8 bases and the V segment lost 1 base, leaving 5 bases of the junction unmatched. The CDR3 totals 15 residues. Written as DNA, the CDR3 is TGTGCCAGCAGCTTGACTAGCGGGAGAAGCGATGAGCAGTTCTTC. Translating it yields CASSLTSGRSDEQFF.

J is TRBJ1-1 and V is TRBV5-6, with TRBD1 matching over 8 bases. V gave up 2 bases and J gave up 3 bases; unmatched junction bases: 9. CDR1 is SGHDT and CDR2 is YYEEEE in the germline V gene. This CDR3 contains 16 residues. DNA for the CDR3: TGTGCCAGCAGCTTCTACAGGGGGTCCGGGGACACTGAAGCTTTCTTT. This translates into CASSFYRGSGDTEAFF.

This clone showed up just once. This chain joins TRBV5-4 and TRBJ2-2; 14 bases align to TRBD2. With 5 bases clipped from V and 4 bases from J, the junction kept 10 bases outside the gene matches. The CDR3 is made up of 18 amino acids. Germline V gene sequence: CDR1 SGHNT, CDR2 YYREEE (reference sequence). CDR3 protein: CASRRPGLAGESTGELFF. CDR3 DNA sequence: TGTGCCAGCAGGCGACCGGGACTAGCGGGAGAGTCCACCGGGGAGCTGTTTTTT.

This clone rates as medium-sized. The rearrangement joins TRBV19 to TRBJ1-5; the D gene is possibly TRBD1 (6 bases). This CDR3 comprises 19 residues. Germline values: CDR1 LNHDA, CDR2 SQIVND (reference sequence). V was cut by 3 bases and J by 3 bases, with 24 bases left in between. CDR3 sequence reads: CASSILGEGWQGHNQPQHF. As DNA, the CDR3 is TGTGCCAGTAGTATTTTAGGGGAGGGCTGGCAGGGACACAATCAGCCCCAGCATTTT.

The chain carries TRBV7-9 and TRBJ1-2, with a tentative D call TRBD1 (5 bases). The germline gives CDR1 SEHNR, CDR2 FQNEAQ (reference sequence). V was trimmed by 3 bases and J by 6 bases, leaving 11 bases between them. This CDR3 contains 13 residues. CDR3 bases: TGTGCCAGCAGCTTTGGGGGGACGGATGGCTACACCTTC. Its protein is CASSFGGTDGYTF.

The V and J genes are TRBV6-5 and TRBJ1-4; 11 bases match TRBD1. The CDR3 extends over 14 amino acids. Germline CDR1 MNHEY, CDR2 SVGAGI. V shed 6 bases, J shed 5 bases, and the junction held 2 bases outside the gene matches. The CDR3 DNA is TGTGCCAGCAGGAGGACAGGGGGCAATGAAAAACTGTTTTTT. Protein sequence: CASRRTGGNEKLFF.